This TCR beta chain was documented in a study of early T cells in non-severe SARS-CoV-2 infection. TCRdb itself ran the 5' RACE reads through MiXCR, one entry per CDR3 protein. The sample lists around 22,000 distinct CDR3 sequences, 3.6% occurring once. Trimming shortened V by 4 bases and J by 1 base, and 13 bases separated the two germline ends. The CDR3 has 15 residues. Germline V lookup: CDR1 SEHNR, CDR2 FQNEAQ (reference sequence). This clonotype ranks as medium-sized (0.01 to 0.1%). What it binds is unknown. Overall study findings and caveats: A preference for anti-spike CD8 responses marked VDJdb matching, which missed private and CD4 specificities.

Sequenced sample: whole blood. This receptor was obtained from an adult who was a healthcare worker with PCR-confirmed SARS-CoV-2 infection or an uninfected control (not recorded which). V is TRBV7-9 and J is TRBJ1-1; D call uncertain. The DNA of the CDR3 is TGTGCCAGCAGCTCCGGGGAACTGCAGAACACTGAAGCTTTCTTT. This sequence encodes CASSSGELQNTEAFF.